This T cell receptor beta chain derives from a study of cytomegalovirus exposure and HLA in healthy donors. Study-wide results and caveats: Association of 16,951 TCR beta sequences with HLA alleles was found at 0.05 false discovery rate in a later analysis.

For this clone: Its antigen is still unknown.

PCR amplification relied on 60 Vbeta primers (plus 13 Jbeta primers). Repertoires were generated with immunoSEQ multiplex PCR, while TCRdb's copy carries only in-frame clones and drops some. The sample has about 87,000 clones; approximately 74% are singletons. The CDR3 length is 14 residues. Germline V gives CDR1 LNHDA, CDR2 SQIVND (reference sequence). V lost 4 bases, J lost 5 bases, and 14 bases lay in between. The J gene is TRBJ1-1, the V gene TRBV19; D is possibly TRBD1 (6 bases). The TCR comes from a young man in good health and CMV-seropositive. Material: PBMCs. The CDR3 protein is CASSTSQGRTEAFF. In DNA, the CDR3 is TGTGCCAGTAGTACCTCACAGGGAAGGACTGAAGCTTTCTTT. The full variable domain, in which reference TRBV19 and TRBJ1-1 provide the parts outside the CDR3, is DGGITQSPKYLFRKEGQNVTLSCEQNLNHDAMYWYRQDPGQGLRLIYYSQIVNDFQKGDIAEGYSVSREKKESFPLTVTSAQKNPTAFYLCASSTSQGRTEAFFGQGTRLTVV.